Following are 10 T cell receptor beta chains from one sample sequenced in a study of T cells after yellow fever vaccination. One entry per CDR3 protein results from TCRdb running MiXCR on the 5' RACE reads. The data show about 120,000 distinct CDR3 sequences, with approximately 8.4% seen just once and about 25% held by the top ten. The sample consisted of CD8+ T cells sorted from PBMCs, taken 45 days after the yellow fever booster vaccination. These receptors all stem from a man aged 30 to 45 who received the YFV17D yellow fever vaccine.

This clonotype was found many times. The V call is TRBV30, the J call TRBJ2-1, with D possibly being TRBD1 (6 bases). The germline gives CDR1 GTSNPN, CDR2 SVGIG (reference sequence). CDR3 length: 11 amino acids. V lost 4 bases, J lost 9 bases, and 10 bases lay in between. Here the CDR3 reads CAWNRVSEQFF. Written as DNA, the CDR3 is TGTGCCTGGAACAGGGTCAGTGAGCAGTTCTTC.

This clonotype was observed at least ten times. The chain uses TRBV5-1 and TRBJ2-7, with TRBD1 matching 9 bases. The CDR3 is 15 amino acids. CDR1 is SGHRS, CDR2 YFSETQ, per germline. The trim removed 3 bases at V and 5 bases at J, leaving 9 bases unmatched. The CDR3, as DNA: TGCGCCAGCAGCTGGTCTGACAGGGGGAGCGACGAGCAGTACTTC. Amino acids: CASSWSDRGSDEQYF.

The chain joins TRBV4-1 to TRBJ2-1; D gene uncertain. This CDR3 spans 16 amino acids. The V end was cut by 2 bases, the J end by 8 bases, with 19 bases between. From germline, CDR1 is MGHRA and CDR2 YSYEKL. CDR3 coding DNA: TGCGCCAGCAGCCAATATTTAGGGCGCCCTAGGGATGAGCAGTTCTTC. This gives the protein CASSQYLGRPRDEQFF.

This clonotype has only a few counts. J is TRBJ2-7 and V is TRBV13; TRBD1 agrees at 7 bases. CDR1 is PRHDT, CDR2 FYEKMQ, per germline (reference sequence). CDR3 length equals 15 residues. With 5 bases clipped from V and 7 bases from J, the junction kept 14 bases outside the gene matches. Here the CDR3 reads CASSPPTGDPWEQYF. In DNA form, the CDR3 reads TGTGCCAGCAGCCCACCCACAGGGGATCCCTGGGAGCAGTACTTC.

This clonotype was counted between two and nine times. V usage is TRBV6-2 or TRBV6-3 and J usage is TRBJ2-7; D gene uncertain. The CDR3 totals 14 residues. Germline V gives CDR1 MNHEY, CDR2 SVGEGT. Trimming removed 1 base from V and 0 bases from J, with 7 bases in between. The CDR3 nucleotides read TGTGCCAGCAGTTACTGGGGATTCTCCTACGAGCAGTACTTC. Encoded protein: CASSYWGFSYEQYF.

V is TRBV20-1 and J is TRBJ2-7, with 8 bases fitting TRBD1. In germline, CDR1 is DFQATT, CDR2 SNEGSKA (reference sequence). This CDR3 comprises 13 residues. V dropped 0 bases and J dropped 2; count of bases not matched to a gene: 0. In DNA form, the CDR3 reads TGCAGTGCTAGAGAGACAGGGGCCTACGAGCAGTACTTC. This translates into CSARETGAYEQYF.

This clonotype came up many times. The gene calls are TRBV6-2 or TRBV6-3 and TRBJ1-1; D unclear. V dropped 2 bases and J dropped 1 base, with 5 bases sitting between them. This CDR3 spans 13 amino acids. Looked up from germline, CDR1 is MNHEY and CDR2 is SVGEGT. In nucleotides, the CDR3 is TGTGCCAGCAGTTACGCCGGGAACACTGAAGCTTTCTTT. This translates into CASSYAGNTEAFF.

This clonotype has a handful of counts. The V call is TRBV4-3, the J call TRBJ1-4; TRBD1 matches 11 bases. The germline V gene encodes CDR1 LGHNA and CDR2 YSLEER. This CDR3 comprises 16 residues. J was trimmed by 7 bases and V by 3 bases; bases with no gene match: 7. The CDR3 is CASSHGQGAVGEKLFF. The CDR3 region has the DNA TGCGCCAGCAGCCACGGACAGGGGGCCGTAGGTGAAAAACTGTTTTTT.

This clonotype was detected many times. The CDR3 loop reads CASSQEGSVSYEQYF. The CDR3 bases are TGTGCCAGCAGCCAAGAAGGTAGCGTGTCCTACGAGCAGTACTTC. The chain couples TRBV3-1 to TRBJ2-7; TRBD2 might be the D (5 bases). CDR3 length: 15 amino acids. Trimming left V 0 bases short and J 1 base short, with 10 bases between. The V gene's germline CDR1 is LGHDT and CDR2 YNNKEL (reference sequence).

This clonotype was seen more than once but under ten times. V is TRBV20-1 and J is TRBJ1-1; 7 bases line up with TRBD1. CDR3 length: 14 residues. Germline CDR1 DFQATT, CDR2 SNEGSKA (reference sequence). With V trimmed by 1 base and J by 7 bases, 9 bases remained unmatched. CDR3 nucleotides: TGCAGTGCTAGAGCCAGGGGGGAAGTGGGTGAAGCTTTCTTT. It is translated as CSARARGEVGEAFF.